This T cell receptor beta chain was sequenced during a study of blood T cells in healthy people across ages. About this clonotype itself: Germline is not matched at one junction end, which may reflect a read error.

Donors were systemically healthy Caucasian individuals from Russia aged roughly 6 to 95 years. Germline values: CDR1 MDHEN, CDR2 SYDVKM. The CDR3 is 13 residues long. Then a second PCR, running about 6 to 12 cycles, was carried out with a sample-barcoded 5' primer and a J-beta primer mix. MiXCR, run by TCRdb on the 5' RACE reads, gives a single entry per CDR3 protein. Of fewer than 800,000 distinct CDR3 sequences in the sample, roughly 32% were seen once. Sequencing was performed on blood. This TCR was sampled from a woman over 75 in good health. J is TRBJ2-7 and V is TRBV28, with D uncertain. The CDR3 protein is CAGSLLSGYEQYF. CDR3 coding DNA: TGTGCCGGCAGTTTGCTTTCGGGTTACGAGCAGTACTTC.